What follows are 14 T cell receptor beta chains derived from one specimen sequenced in a study of blood T cell repertoires in COVID-19. Only in-frame clones appear in the TCRdb table, and some are missing; sequencing was by immunoSEQ multiplex PCR. The sample yields about 220,000 clones, 82% seen once. Input material: peripheral blood. The receptor source for this set is a woman of 80 years or more with acute or convalescent COVID-19.

This chain links TRBV6-1 with TRBJ1-1, with D possibly matching TRBD1 (6 bases). V lost 4 bases, J lost 1 base, and 16 bases lay in between. This CDR3 is 16 amino acids long. The germline V gene encodes CDR1 MNHNS and CDR2 SASEGT. Here the CDR3 DNA reads TGTGCCAGCAGTGCCCGGGACATTCCACAGAACACTGAAGCTTTCTTT. This translates into CASSARDIPQNTEAFF.

V usage is TRBV29-1 and J usage is TRBJ2-2; the match to TRBD2 covers 7 bases. The CDR3 contains 12 residues. The J segment lost 3 bases and the V segment lost 8 bases, leaving 3 bases of the junction unmatched. From germline, CDR1 is SQVTM and CDR2 ANQGSEA. The CDR3 DNA reads TGCAGCTTTAGCGGGCACACCGGGGAGCTGTTTTTT. This codes for CSFSGHTGELFF.

This clone came up a few times. The genes are TRBV18 and TRBJ2-7; a possible D gene is TRBD2 (5 bases). Trimming stripped 3 bases from V and 6 bases from J, with 9 bases between. The germline gives CDR1 KGHSH, CDR2 LQKENI. The length of the CDR3 is 12 residues. This chain's CDR3 is CASSPSDSEQYF. In DNA, the CDR3 is TGTGCCAGCTCACCTTCGGACTCCGAGCAGTACTTC.

The chain recombines TRBV9 with TRBJ2-3; tentative D call: TRBD2 (6 bases). With 4 bases removed from V and 0 bases from J, the gap between germline ends came to 12 bases. Germline V CDR1 and CDR2: SGDLS, YYNGEE. This CDR3 comprises 15 residues. Here the CDR3 reads CASSSSSASTDTQYF. The DNA of the CDR3 is TGTGCCAGCAGCTCCTCTAGCGCTAGCACAGATACGCAGTATTTT.

The rearrangement joins TRBV4-1 to TRBJ1-4; D is possibly TRBD1 (6 bases). The CDR3 is 14 residues long. Trimming removed 2 bases at V and 7 bases at J, with 11 bases between. The germline CDR1 and CDR2 sequences are MGHRA and YSYEKL. Here the CDR3 reads CASSQNTGSEKLFF. The CDR3 DNA sequence: TGCGCCAGCAGCCAAAACACAGGGTCTGAAAAACTGTTTTTT.

The chain uses TRBV12-3 or TRBV12-4 and TRBJ2-5; D is unclear. V gave up 9 bases and J gave up 5 bases, with 13 bases separating them. The length of the CDR3 is 12 residues. Written as DNA, the CDR3 is TGTGCCAGTTGTGTCACAATTGAGACCCAGTACTTC. Encoded protein: CASCVTIETQYF.

The chain links TRBV11-3 to TRBJ2-1; no reliable D call. CDR1 SGHNT and CDR2 YENEEA come from the germline V gene. Between the trimmed V and J ends, which lost 1 base and 9 bases, there was a span of 7 bases. The CDR3 runs to 12 residues. The CDR3 DNA follows: TGTGCCAGCAGCTTAGTCGCGAGTGAGCAGTTCTTC. Protein product: CASSLVASEQFF.

The V call is TRBV4-2, the J call TRBJ2-3; 8 bases agree with TRBD2. The CDR3 has 17 residues. Losses at the gene ends were 0 bases for V and 0 bases for J; bases not matched to a gene: 5. Germline CDR1 reads LGHNA; CDR2 reads YNFKEQ. The CDR3 DNA reads TGTGCCAGCAGCCAAGAGAAGGCGGGGGGTAGCACAGATACGCAGTATTTT. Translation: CASSQEKAGGSTDTQYF.

This clone was found once. Within the sample, other DNA sequences also encode this same CDR3. The gene calls are TRBV7-2 and TRBJ2-7; D is uncertain. Looked up from germline, CDR1 is SGHTA and CDR2 is FQGNSA. The V gene lost 1 base and the J gene lost 0 bases, with 7 bases spanning the gap. This CDR3 contains 14 residues. Here the CDR3 reads CASSLGHSSYEQYF. The DNA for the CDR3 is TGTGCCAGCAGCTTAGGACATAGCTCCTACGAGCAGTACTTC.

This chain links TRBV5-1 with TRBJ2-2; 7 positions match TRBD2. This CDR3 is built from 15 residues. The junction had 7 bases not matched to a gene; V was cut back by 4 bases and J by 4 bases. Germline V gives CDR1 SGHRS, CDR2 YFSETQ. CDR3 coding DNA: TGCGCCAGCAGCCGGGACTATCGGGGCACCGGGGAGCTGTTTTTT. Translation gives CASSRDYRGTGELFF.

The chain recombines TRBV10-1 with TRBJ1-2, with TRBD1 as a possible D gene (6 bases). CDR1 and CDR2 from the germline V gene are WNHNN and SYGVQD (reference sequence). V was cut by 3 bases and J by 5 bases, with 13 bases left in between. The CDR3 runs 14 residues. Here the CDR3 DNA reads TGCGCCAGCAGTGAAGCAGGGGTGGAGTATGGCTACACCTTC. Translation gives CASSEAGVEYGYTF.

This clone was counted a few times. The gene calls are TRBV9 and TRBJ1-1, with 7 bases lining up with TRBD1. Per the germline V gene, CDR1 is SGDLS and CDR2 is YYNGEE. The V segment lost 3 bases and the J segment 1 base; nucleotides outside the gene matches: 6. The CDR3 runs 15 residues. The chain's CDR3 is CASSGLTGENTEAFF. The CDR3 region has the DNA TGTGCCAGCAGCGGGCTCACAGGGGAGAACACTGAAGCTTTCTTT.

V and J are TRBV7-8 and TRBJ1-1; no firm D call. V shed 1 base and J shed 0 bases, with 9 bases lying between them. Germline V gene sequence: CDR1 SGHVS, CDR2 FQNEAQ. This CDR3 has 15 residues. The CDR3 DNA follows: TGTGCCAGCAGCTTAGAAGTTAGCATGAACACTGAAGCTTTCTTT. It specifies CASSLEVSMNTEAFF.

The chain combines TRBV12-5 with TRBJ2-7; D is perhaps TRBD2 (6 bases). V dropped 5 bases and J dropped 4 bases, with 15 bases sitting between them. CDR3 size: 14 residues. CDR1 and CDR2 (germline): LGHNT, FRNRAP. CDR3 DNA: TGTGCTAGTGGTGTTGCGGGACGAACTTACGAGCAGTACTTC. Its translation: CASGVAGRTYEQYF.